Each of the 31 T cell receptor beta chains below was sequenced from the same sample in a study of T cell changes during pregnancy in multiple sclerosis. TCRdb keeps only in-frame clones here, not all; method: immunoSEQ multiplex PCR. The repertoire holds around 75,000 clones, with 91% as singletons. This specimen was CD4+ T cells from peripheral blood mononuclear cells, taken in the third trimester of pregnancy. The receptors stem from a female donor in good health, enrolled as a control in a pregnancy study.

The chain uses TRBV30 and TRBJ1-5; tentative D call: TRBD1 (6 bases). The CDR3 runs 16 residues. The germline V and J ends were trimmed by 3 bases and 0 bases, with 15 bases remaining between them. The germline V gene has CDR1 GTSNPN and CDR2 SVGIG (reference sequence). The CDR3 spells CAWRPGHPHSNQPQHF. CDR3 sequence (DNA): TGTGCCTGGAGACCGGGACACCCGCATAGCAATCAGCCCCAGCATTTT.

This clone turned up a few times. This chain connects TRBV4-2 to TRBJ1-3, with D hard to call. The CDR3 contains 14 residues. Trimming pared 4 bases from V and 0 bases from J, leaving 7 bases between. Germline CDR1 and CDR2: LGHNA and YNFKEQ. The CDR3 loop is CASSPQPSGNTIYF. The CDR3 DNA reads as TGTGCCAGCAGCCCACAGCCCTCTGGAAACACCATATATTTT.

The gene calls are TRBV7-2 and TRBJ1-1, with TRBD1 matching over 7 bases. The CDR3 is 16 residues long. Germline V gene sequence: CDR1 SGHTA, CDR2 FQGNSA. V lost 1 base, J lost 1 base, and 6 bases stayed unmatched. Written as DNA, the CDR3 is TGTGCCAGCAGCTTAGGTGACAGGGCGGCGAACACTGAAGCTTTCTTT. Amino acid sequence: CASSLGDRAANTEAFF.

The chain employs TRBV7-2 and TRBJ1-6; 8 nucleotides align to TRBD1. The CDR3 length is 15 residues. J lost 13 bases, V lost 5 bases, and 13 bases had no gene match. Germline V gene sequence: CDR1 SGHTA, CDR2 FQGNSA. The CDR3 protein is CASSARTGTPRPLHF. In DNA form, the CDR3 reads TGTGCCAGCAGCGCTCGGACAGGGACACCTAGGCCCCTCCACTTT.

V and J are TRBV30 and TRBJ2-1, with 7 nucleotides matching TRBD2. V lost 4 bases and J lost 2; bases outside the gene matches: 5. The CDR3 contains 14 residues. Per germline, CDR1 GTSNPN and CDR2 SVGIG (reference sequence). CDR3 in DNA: TGTGCCTGGAATTCCGGGACTACCTACAATGAGCAGTTCTTC. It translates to CAWNSGTTYNEQFF.

The CDR3 sequence is CASSLTGGRQPQHF. The CDR3 DNA reads as TGTGCCAGCAGCTTAACAGGGGGTAGGCAGCCCCAGCATTTT. This sequence joins TRBV5-5 and TRBJ1-5, with TRBD1 matching over 8 bases. Germline loops: CDR1 SGHKS, CDR2 YYEKEE (reference sequence). The CDR3 loop spans 14 amino acids. After removal of 2 bases from V and 7 bases from J, the junction contained 5 bases not matched to a gene.

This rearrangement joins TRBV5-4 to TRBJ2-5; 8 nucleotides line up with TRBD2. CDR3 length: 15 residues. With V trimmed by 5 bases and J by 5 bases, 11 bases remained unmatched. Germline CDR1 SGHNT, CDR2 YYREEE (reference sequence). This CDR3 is CASRADGTRGETQYF. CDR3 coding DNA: TGTGCCAGCAGGGCCGACGGGACTAGAGGGGAGACCCAGTACTTC.

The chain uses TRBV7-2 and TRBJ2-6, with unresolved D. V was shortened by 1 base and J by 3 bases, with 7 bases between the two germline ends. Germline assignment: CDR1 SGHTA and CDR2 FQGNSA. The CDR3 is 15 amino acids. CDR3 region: CASSLVAFGANVLTF. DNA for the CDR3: TGTGCCAGCAGCTTAGTAGCATTTGGGGCCAACGTCCTGACTTTC.

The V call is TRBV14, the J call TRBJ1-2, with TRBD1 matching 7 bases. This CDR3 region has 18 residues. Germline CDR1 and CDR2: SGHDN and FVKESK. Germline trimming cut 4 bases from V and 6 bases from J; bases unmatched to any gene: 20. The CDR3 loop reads CASSLKPRDRGWSDGYTF. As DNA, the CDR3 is TGTGCCAGCAGCCTCAAACCCCGGGACAGAGGTTGGTCGGATGGCTACACCTTC.

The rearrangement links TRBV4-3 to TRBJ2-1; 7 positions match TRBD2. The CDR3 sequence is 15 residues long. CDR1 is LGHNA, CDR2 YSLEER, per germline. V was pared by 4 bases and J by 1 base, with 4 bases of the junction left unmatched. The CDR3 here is CASSPGGLSYNEQFF. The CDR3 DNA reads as TGCGCCAGCAGCCCCGGGGGGTTATCCTACAATGAGCAGTTCTTC.

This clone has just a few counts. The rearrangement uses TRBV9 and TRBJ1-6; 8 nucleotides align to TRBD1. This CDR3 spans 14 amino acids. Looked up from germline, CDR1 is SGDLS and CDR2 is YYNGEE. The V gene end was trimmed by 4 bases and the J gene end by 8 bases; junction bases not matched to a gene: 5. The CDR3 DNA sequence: TGTGCCAGCAGCTCGACAGGGGACGATTCACCCCTCCACTTT. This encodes CASSSTGDDSPLHF.

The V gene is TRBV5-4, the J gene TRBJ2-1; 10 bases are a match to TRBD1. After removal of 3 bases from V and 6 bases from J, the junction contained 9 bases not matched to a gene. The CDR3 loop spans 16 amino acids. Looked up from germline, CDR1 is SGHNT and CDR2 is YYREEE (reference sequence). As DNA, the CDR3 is TGTGCCAGCAGCTCTACGGTGGGACAGGGGACCAATGAGCAGTTCTTC. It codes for CASSSTVGQGTNEQFF. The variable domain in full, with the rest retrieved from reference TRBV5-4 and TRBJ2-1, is ETGVTQSPTHLIKTRGQQVTLRCSSQSGHNTVSWYQQALGQGPQFIFQYYREEENGRGNFPPRFSGLQFPNYSSELNVNALELDDSALYLCASSSTVGQGTNEQFFGPGTRLTVL.

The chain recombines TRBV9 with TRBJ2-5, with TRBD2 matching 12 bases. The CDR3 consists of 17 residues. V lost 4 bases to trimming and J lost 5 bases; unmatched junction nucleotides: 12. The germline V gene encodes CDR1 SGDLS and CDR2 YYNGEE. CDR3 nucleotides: TGTGCCAGCAGCCCGCGGACTAGCGGGGATCCTCGTGAGACCCAGTACTTC. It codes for CASSPRTSGDPRETQYF.

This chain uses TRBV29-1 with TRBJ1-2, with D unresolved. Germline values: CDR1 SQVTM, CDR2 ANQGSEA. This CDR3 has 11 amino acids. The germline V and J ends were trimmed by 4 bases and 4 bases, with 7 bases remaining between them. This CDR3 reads CSVAAFYGYTF. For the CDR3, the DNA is TGCAGCGTTGCTGCGTTCTATGGCTACACCTTC.

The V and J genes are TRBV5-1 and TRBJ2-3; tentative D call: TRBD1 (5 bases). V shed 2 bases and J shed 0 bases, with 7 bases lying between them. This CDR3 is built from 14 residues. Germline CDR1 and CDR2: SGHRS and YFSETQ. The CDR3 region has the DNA TGCGCCAGCAGCTTTTCAGGGAGCACAGATACGCAGTATTTT. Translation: CASSFSGSTDTQYF. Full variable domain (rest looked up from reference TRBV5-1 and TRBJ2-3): KAGVTQTPRYLIKTRGQQVTLSCSPISGHRSVSWYQQTPGQGLQFLFEYFSETQRNKGNFPGRFSGRQFSNSRSEMNVSTLELGDSALYLCASSFSGSTDTQYFGPGTRLTVL.

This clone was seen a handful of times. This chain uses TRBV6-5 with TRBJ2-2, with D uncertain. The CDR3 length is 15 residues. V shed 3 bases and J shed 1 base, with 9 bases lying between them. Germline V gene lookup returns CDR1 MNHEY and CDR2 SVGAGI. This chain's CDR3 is CASSYGYRNTGELFF. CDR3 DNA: TGTGCCAGCAGTTATGGGTACAGGAACACCGGGGAGCTGTTTTTT.

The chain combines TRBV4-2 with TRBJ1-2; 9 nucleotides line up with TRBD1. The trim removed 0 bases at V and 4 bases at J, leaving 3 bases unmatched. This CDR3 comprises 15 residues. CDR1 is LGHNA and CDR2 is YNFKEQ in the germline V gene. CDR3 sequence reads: CASSQETGGAYGYTF. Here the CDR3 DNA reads TGTGCCAGCAGCCAAGAGACAGGGGGTGCCTATGGCTACACCTTC.

Written as DNA, the CDR3 is TGTGCCAGCAGCTCGTATGAAAAACTGTTTTTT. Amino acid sequence: CASSSYEKLFF. This chain connects TRBV7-6 to TRBJ1-4; D is undetermined. CDR1 SGHVS and CDR2 FNYEAQ come from the germline V gene. V was shortened by 4 bases and J by 6 bases, with 3 bases between the two germline ends. CDR3 length: 11 residues.

CDR3 bases: TGTGCCAGCAGCGTAGCTGCAGGGAATGAAAAACTGTTTTTT. It specifies CASSVAAGNEKLFF. The chain uses TRBV9 and TRBJ1-4, with a tentative D call TRBD1 (5 bases). Trimming took off 0 bases at V and 5 bases at J, with 8 bases between the two ends. Germline V gene sequence: CDR1 SGDLS, CDR2 YYNGEE. CDR3 length: 14 residues.

The CDR3 coding sequence is TGTGCCAGCAGTTACCGGGGTCACACAGATACGCAGTATTTT. As protein: CASSYRGHTDTQYF. This chain links TRBV6-5 with TRBJ2-3, with D perhaps matching TRBD2 (5 bases). The ends were cut back, 2 bases at V and 2 bases at J, with 8 bases in the middle. Germline V CDR1 and CDR2: MNHEY, SVGAGI. This CDR3 is built from 14 residues.

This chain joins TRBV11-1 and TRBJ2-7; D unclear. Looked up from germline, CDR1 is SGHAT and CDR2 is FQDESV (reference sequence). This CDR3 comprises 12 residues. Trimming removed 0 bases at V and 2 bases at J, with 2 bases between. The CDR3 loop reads CASSLATYEQYF. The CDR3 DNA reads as TGTGCCAGCAGCTTAGCTACCTACGAGCAGTACTTC.

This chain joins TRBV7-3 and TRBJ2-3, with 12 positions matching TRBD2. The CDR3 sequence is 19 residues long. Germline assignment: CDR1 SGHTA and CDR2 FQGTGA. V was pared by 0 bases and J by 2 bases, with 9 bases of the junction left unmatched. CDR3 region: CASSLTGTSGRGYTDTQYF. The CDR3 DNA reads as TGTGCCAGCAGCTTAACCGGGACTAGCGGGCGTGGCTACACAGATACGCAGTATTTT.

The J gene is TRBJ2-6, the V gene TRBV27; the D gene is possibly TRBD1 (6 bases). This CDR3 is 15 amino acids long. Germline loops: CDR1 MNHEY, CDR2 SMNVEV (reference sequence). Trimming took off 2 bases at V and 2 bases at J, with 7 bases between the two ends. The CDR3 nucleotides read TGTGCCAGCAGTTTACAGGGGCCTGGGGCCAACGTCCTGACTTTC. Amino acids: CASSLQGPGANVLTF.

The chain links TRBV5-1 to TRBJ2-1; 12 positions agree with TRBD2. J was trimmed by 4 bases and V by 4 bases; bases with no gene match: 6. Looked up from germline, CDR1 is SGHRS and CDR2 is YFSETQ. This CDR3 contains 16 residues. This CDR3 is CASSLVTSGGYNEQFF. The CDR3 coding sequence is TGCGCCAGCAGCCTGGTGACTAGCGGGGGATACAATGAGCAGTTCTTC.

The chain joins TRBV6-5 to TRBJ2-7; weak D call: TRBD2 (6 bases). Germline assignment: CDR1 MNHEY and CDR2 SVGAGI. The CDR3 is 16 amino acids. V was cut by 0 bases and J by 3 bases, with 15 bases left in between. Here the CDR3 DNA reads TGTGCCAGCAGTTACTCCTTTGGAGGGAGGAACTACGAGCAGTACTTC. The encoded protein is CASSYSFGGRNYEQYF.

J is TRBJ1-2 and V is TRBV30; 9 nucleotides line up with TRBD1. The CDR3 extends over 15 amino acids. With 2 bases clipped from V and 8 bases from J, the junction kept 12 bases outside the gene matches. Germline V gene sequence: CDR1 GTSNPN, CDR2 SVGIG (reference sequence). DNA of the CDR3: TGTGCCTGGAGTCCCATCGGACAGGGGATGGGCGGCTACACCTTC. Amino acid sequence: CAWSPIGQGMGGYTF.

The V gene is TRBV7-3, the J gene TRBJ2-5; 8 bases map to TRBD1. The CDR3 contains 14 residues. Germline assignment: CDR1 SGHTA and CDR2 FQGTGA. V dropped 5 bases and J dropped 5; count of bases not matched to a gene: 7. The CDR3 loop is CASSPRGRRETQYF. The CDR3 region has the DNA TGTGCCAGCAGCCCCAGGGGGCGCAGGGAGACCCAGTACTTC.

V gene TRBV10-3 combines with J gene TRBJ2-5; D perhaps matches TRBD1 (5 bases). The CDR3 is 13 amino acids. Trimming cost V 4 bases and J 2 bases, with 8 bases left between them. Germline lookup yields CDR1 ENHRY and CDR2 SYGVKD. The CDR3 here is CAISGDRQETQYF. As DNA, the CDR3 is TGTGCCATCAGTGGCGACAGACAAGAGACCCAGTACTTC.

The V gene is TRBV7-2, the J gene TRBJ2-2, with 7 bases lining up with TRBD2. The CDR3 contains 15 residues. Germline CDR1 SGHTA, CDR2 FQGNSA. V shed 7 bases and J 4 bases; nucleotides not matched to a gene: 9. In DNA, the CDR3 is TGTGCCAGCAACCTCGGGCTAGCGGCCACCGGGGAGCTGTTTTTT. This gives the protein CASNLGLAATGELFF.

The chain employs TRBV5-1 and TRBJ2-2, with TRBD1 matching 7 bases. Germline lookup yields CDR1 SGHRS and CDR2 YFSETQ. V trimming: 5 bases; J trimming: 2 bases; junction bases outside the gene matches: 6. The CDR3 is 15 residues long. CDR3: CASRPGQSNTGELFF. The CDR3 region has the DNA TGCGCCAGCAGGCCGGGACAGAGCAACACCGGGGAGCTGTTTTTT.

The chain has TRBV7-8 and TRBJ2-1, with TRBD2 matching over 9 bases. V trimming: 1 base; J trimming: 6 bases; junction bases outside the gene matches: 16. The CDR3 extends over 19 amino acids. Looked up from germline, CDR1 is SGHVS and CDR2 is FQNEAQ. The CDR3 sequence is CASSLVRVVQRGVSNEQFF. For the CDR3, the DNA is TGTGCCAGCAGCTTAGTTCGGGTGGTTCAGCGGGGGGTATCCAATGAGCAGTTCTTC.